The 30 T cell receptor beta chains presented below share a single source sample, sequenced in a study of post-analysis software for immune sequencing data. General study results and limits: Controls had lower frequencies than patients of about 5 TRBV segments, which included TRBV5-6, TRBV5-1 and TRBV20-1.

No antigen is known for these receptors. The authors incorporated unique molecular identifiers into the TCR beta cDNA libraries. MiXCR, applied by TCRdb to the PCR reads, yields one record per CDR3 protein. The table lists about 810,000 distinct CDR3 sequences, approximately 50% of them singletons, with 4.6% in the top ten. Material: blood. Source of these receptors: a girl between 10 and 17 years old with multiple sclerosis.

The V call is TRBV5-1, the J call TRBJ2-1; 13 bases are shared with TRBD2. Germline CDR1 SGHRS, CDR2 YFSETQ. Germline trimming cut 3 bases from V and 0 bases from J; bases unmatched to any gene: 0. The CDR3 runs to 16 residues. The CDR3 region has the DNA TGCGCCAGCAGCTGGACTAGCGGGAGCTCCTACAATGAGCAGTTCTTC. Its translation: CASSWTSGSSYNEQFF.

The rearrangement joins TRBV7-3 to TRBJ2-7, with D possibly TRBD1 on 5 matching bases. Trimming shortened V by 1 base and J by 5 bases, and 15 bases separated the two germline ends. This CDR3 has 15 residues. Germline V lookup: CDR1 SGHTA, CDR2 FQGTGA. Here the CDR3 DNA reads TGTGCCAGCAGCTTAAATTCGGCAGGGATGGACGAGCAGTACTTC. Protein sequence: CASSLNSAGMDEQYF.

The chain links TRBV3-1 to TRBJ1-1; D call uncertain. Germline V gene lookup returns CDR1 LGHDT and CDR2 YNNKEL (reference sequence). This CDR3 contains 14 residues. V lost 2 bases to trimming and J lost 7 bases, with 14 bases between them. As DNA, the CDR3 is TGTGCCAGCAGCCAAAGTTCGGGAAGGATTGAAGCTTTCTTT. Protein: CASSQSSGRIEAFF.

This clonotype was counted between two and nine times. This rearrangement joins TRBV3-1 to TRBJ2-7; the D gene could be TRBD1 or TRBD2 (5 bases each). Trimming shortened V by 3 bases and J by 0 bases, and 12 bases separated the two germline ends. This CDR3 has 15 amino acids. Germline CDR1 and CDR2: LGHDT and YNNKEL (reference sequence). CDR3: CASSHPGTVSYEQYF. The CDR3 DNA reads TGTGCCAGCAGCCATCCCGGGACGGTCTCCTACGAGCAGTACTTC.

V and J are TRBV20-1 and TRBJ2-1; 10 bases line up with TRBD1. Per the germline V gene, CDR1 is DFQATT and CDR2 is SNEGSKA (reference sequence). This CDR3 region has 15 residues. V lost 2 bases and J lost 3; bases outside the gene matches: 4. The CDR3 nucleotides are TGCAGTGCTAGAAGACAGGGGGCGAGCTACAATGAGCAGTTCTTC. Amino acid sequence: CSARRQGASYNEQFF.

The rearrangement uses TRBV5-1 and TRBJ2-4; perhaps TRBD1 as D (6 bases). The assigned J gene may be wrong: the sequence end matches TRBJ2-7 better. The CDR3 has 15 residues. CDR1 is SGHRS and CDR2 is YFSETQ in the germline V gene. CDR3 in amino acids: CASSLEGTIIYEQYF. CDR3 nucleotides: TGCGCCAGCAGCTTGGAAGGGACAATAATCTACGAGCAGTACTTC.

V gene TRBV7-3 combines with J gene TRBJ1-2, with TRBD1 identical over 10 bases. The CDR3 has 13 amino acids. The junction had 3 bases not matched to a gene; V was cut back by 5 bases and J by 6 bases. The germline V gene encodes CDR1 SGHTA and CDR2 FQGTGA. DNA for the CDR3: TGTGCCAGCAGCACCGGACAGGGGGATGGCTACACCTTC. This sequence encodes CASSTGQGDGYTF.

The rearrangement links TRBV7-8 to TRBJ2-1; weak D call: TRBD1 (6 bases). The CDR3 is 14 residues long. Between the trimmed V and J ends, which lost 4 bases and 8 bases, there was a span of 15 bases. Per germline, CDR1 SGHVS and CDR2 FQNEAQ. In nucleotides, the CDR3 is TGTGCCAGCAGCTCCACCGAACAGGGAGATGAGCAGTTCTTC. It specifies CASSSTEQGDEQFF.

This sequence joins TRBV20-1 and TRBJ2-7; D is undetermined. In germline, CDR1 is DFQATT, CDR2 SNEGSKA (reference sequence). V lost 6 bases to trimming and J lost 2 bases, with 11 bases between them. The CDR3 consists of 12 residues. CDR3 nucleotides: TGCAGTGCCCGCGACGTGACCTACGAGCAGTACTTC. Translation: CSARDVTYEQYF.

As regards this clonotype: This may come from a read error, since a much larger clone is one base off. V is TRBV6-4 and J is TRBJ2-3; D tentatively reads TRBD1 or TRBD2 (5 bases each). Germline values: CDR1 MRHNA, CDR2 SNTAGT. V lost 10 bases and J 0 bases, leaving 11 bases between the germline ends. The CDR3 consists of 13 residues. The CDR3 loop reads CANGRDSTDTQYF. CDR3 DNA sequence: TGTGCCAACGGCCGGGACAGCACAGATACGCAGTATTTT.

This clonotype has just one count. The V gene is TRBV5-5, the J gene TRBJ2-7; D perhaps matches TRBD1 (6 bases). V was shortened by 4 bases and J by 3 bases, with 14 bases between the two germline ends. Germline lookup yields CDR1 SGHKS and CDR2 YYEKEE (reference sequence). This CDR3 is 14 amino acids long. The CDR3 DNA reads as TGTGCCAGCAGCAGTCCGGGACAAAACTACGAGCAGTACTTC. This translates into CASSSPGQNYEQYF.

This chain links TRBV7-9 with TRBJ1-4; 10 positions agree with TRBD1. The CDR3 extends over 17 amino acids. V was pared by 4 bases and J by 2 bases, with 7 bases of the junction left unmatched. Germline V gives CDR1 SEHNR, CDR2 FQNEAQ (reference sequence). CDR3 loop: CASSSGQGKGTNEKLFF. The CDR3 region has the DNA TGTGCCAGCAGCTCGGGACAGGGGAAGGGGACTAATGAAAAACTGTTTTTT.

The V call is TRBV7-3, the J call TRBJ2-1, with a tentative D call TRBD1 (6 bases). Germline CDR1 is SGHTA and CDR2 is FQGTGA. The CDR3 is made up of 14 amino acids. The ends were cut back, 1 base at V and 10 bases at J, with 14 bases in the middle. The CDR3, as DNA: TGTGCCAGCAGCTTAATCTACAACGACAGGGAGCAGTTCTTC. It codes for CASSLIYNDREQFF.

This CDR3 reads CASSQGRGVGHEQYF. Written as DNA, the CDR3 is TGCGCCAGCAGCCAAGGACGGGGAGTTGGACACGAGCAGTACTTC. The chain couples TRBV4-1 to TRBJ2-7, with D maybe TRBD2 (5 bases). The CDR3 is made up of 15 amino acids. V was cut by 1 base and J by 5 bases, with 15 bases left in between. The germline CDR1 and CDR2 sequences are MGHRA and YSYEKL.

This clonotype was counted only a few times. The chain joins TRBV20-1 to TRBJ2-5; 9 bases line up with TRBD1. The germline gives CDR1 DFQATT, CDR2 SNEGSKA (reference sequence). This CDR3 region has 14 residues. After removal of 3 bases from V and 3 bases from J, the junction contained 5 bases not matched to a gene. CDR3 in amino acids: CSASRDRVKETQYF. The CDR3 DNA reads TGCAGTGCTAGCAGGGACAGGGTAAAAGAGACCCAGTACTTC.

V and J are TRBV7-2 and TRBJ2-5; D gene unclear. Trimming left V 5 bases short and J 0 bases short, with 7 bases between. This CDR3 has 13 residues. CDR1 SGHTA and CDR2 FQGNSA come from the germline V gene. The DNA of the CDR3 is TGTGCCAGCAGCGTCAATTACCAAGAGACCCAGTACTTC. Its translation is CASSVNYQETQYF.

This chain connects TRBV29-1 to TRBJ1-1; D uncertain. This CDR3 is built from 12 residues. The germline V gene encodes CDR1 SQVTM and CDR2 ANQGSEA. The V gene lost 7 bases and the J gene lost 11 bases, with 20 bases spanning the gap. This CDR3 reads CSASKRTVEAFF. As DNA, the CDR3 is TGCAGCGCCTCCAAACGGACGGTCGAGGCTTTCTTT.

A few counts support this clonotype. CDR3 sequence: CSARDSKNSNQPQHF. In nucleotides, the CDR3 is TGCAGTGCTAGAGATAGCAAAAATAGCAATCAGCCCCAGCATTTT. The chain recombines TRBV20-1 with TRBJ1-5; D gene uncertain. Trimming removed 0 bases at V and 0 bases at J, with 9 bases between. This CDR3 comprises 15 residues. Germline V gene data show CDR1 as DFQATT and CDR2 as SNEGSKA (reference sequence).

V usage is TRBV13 and J usage is TRBJ2-4; D is perhaps TRBD1 (6 bases). The J call is doubtful: the DNA matches TRBJ2-7 better. Germline CDR1 reads PRHDT; CDR2 reads FYEKMQ (reference sequence). There are 13 residues in the CDR3. The CDR3 protein is CASRLTGSSEQYF. The CDR3 DNA sequence: TGTGCCAGCAGACTCACAGGGTCCAGCGAGCAGTACTTC.

Here the CDR3 reads CASRMKLGLALTDTQYF. Here the CDR3 DNA reads TGTGCCAGCAGGATGAAACTGGGGCTAGCGTTGACAGATACGCAGTATTTT. The chain uses TRBV7-9 and TRBJ2-3; the D gene is possibly TRBD2 (6 bases). This CDR3 has 17 residues. CDR1 and CDR2 from the germline V gene are SEHNR and FQNEAQ (reference sequence). The V gene lost 6 bases and the J gene lost 3 bases, with 22 bases spanning the gap. Full variable domain (rest looked up from reference TRBV7-9 and TRBJ2-3): DTGVSQNPRHKITKRGQNVTFRCDPISEHNRLYWYRQTLGQGPEFLTYFQNEAQLEKSRLLSDRFSAERPKGSFSTLEIQRTEQGDSAMYLCASRMKLGLALTDTQYFGPGTRLTVL.

This clonotype was seen more than once but under ten times. The chain combines TRBV20-1 with TRBJ2-1, with 10 bases fitting TRBD2. This CDR3 comprises 14 residues. Germline CDR1 and CDR2: DFQATT and SNEGSKA (reference sequence). The junction had 16 bases not matched to a gene; V was cut back by 6 bases and J by 14 bases. The CDR3 reads CSAKLVAGGPGEFF. CDR3 coding DNA: TGCAGTGCAAAGCTGGTAGCGGGAGGCCCAGGGGAGTTCTTC.

The chain couples TRBV2 to TRBJ2-5; 10 bases map to TRBD1. The DNA end favors TRBJ2-7, so the J call may be wrong. The CDR3 consists of 16 residues. The germline gives CDR1 SNHLY, CDR2 FYNNEI. CDR3 in amino acids: CASSEVWDRGEDEQYF. DNA for the CDR3: TGTGCCAGCAGTGAGGTATGGGACAGGGGTGAGGACGAGCAGTACTTC.

Notes on this clonotype: Its ends do not fully match the called genes, so a read error is possible. The rearrangement joins TRBV3-1 to TRBJ2-5; D is unclear. The CDR3 is made up of 13 amino acids. Germline V gene data show CDR1 as LGHDT and CDR2 as YNNKEL (reference sequence). The chain's CDR3 is CVSSLRFRETQYF. The CDR3 DNA reads TGTGTCAGCAGCCTAAGGTTTCGGGAGACCCAGTACTTC.

The rearrangement joins TRBV20-1 to TRBJ2-7; D gene unclear. The CDR3 sequence is 11 residues long. V was shortened by 4 bases and J by 6 bases, with 10 bases between the two germline ends. Germline CDR1 reads DFQATT; CDR2 reads SNEGSKA (reference sequence). The CDR3 DNA sequence: TGCAGTGCTAAAGGGTTCGGCGAGCAGTACTTC. Translation gives CSAKGFGEQYF.

V and J are TRBV29-1 and TRBJ2-5; D possibly corresponds to TRBD1 (7 bases). The CDR3 contains 13 residues. Trimming took 6 bases from V and 5 from J, leaving 16 bases between them. Per germline, CDR1 SQVTM and CDR2 ANQGSEA. The chain's CDR3 is CSVQGGLRETQYF. For the CDR3, the DNA is TGCAGCGTCCAGGGGGGACTCAGGGAGACCCAGTACTTC.

The J gene is TRBJ1-2, the V gene TRBV2; no definite D call. Deletions cut 1 base from V and 4 bases from J, with 19 bases between. Germline CDR1 SNHLY, CDR2 FYNNEI. The CDR3 runs to 17 residues. This CDR3 reads CASSEVAASPQSYGYTF. DNA for the CDR3: TGTGCCAGCAGTGAAGTGGCAGCCTCCCCTCAAAGCTATGGCTACACCTTC. Combining the CDR3 with reference TRBV2 and TRBJ1-2 gives the whole variable domain EPEVTQTPSHQVTQMGQEVILRCVPISNHLYFYWYRQILGQKVEFLVSFYNNEISEKSEIFDDQFSVERPDGSNFTLKIRSTKLEDSAMYFCASSEVAASPQSYGYTFGSGTRLTVV.

This clonotype came up a few times. The V gene is TRBV20-1, the J gene TRBJ2-5, with D possibly being TRBD2 (7 bases). TRBJ2-7 explains the end of the DNA better; the J call may be wrong. Looked up from germline, CDR1 is DFQATT and CDR2 is SNEGSKA (reference sequence). The CDR3 length is 13 residues. DNA of the CDR3: TGCAGTTCGACGGGACTCCGGGGGGCCGAGCAGTACTTC. Translated: CSSTGLRGAEQYF.

J is TRBJ2-3 and V is TRBV28; D ambiguous. There are 15 residues in the CDR3. V lost 4 bases to trimming and J lost 1 base, with 12 bases between them. Germline-derived CDR1 and CDR2 are MDHEN and SYDVKM. The CDR3 DNA follows: TGTGCCAGCAGTTCAGTTGGGGTAGGCACAGATACGCAGTATTTT. Amino acids: CASSSVGVGTDTQYF.

The table lists this clonotype with a few counts. J is TRBJ2-1 and V is TRBV12-3 or TRBV12-4; 11 positions match TRBD2. The CDR3 spans 14 residues. J gave up 5 bases and V 7 bases, and 4 bases lay outside the gene matches. CDR3 in DNA: TGTGCCAGCAAGACTAGCGGGGATAACAATGAGCAGTTCTTC. It yields the protein CASKTSGDNNEQFF.

This clonotype was found a few times. The rearrangement uses TRBV4-2 and TRBJ2-3, with TRBD2 matching 8 bases. This CDR3 is built from 19 residues. V shed 0 bases, J shed 2 bases, and the junction held 13 bases outside the gene matches. Germline values: CDR1 LGHNA, CDR2 YNFKEQ. The CDR3 DNA is TGTGCCAGCAGCCAAGAGGAACTAGCGGTTTCCCGTCCCACAGATACGCAGTATTTT. The encoded protein is CASSQEELAVSRPTDTQYF.